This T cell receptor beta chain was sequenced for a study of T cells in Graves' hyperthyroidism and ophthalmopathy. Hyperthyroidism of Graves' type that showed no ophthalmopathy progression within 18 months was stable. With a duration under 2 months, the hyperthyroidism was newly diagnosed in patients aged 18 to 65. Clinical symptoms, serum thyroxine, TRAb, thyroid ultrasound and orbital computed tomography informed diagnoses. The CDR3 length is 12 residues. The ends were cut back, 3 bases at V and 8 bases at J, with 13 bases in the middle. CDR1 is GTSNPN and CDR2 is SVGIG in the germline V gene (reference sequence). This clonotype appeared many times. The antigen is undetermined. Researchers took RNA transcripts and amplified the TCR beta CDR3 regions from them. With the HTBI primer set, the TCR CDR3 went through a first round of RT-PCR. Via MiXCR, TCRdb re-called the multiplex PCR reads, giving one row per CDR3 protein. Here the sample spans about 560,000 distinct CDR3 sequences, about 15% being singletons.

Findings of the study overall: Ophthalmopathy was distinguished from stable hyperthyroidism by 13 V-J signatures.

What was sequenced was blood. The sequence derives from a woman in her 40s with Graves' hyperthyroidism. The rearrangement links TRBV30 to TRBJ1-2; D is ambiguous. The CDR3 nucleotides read TGTGCCTGGAGACATATCCCACAGGGCTACACCTTC. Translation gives CAWRHIPQGYTF.